This T cell receptor (beta chain) was sequenced in a study of T cell responses to AZD1222 COVID-19 vaccine. Study-wide points: The number of AZD1222 recipients seropositive at baseline was only 6 or 7.

Method: immunoSEQ multiplex PCR; TCRdb's copy keeps in-frame clones and lacks some. This sample has roughly 180,000 clones, with about 94% found just once. Comments on this clone: Its specificity is not known.

This receptor was identified in an adult in good health. This material consisted of peripheral blood, taken on day 0 of AZD1222 vaccination.

CDR3: CASSPQGAKNIQYF. In DNA, the CDR3 is TGTGCCAGTAGTCCTCAGGGAGCCAAAAACATTCAGTACTTC. The chain joins TRBV19 to TRBJ2-4; the D gene is possibly TRBD1 (5 bases). V was shortened by 5 bases and J by 0 bases, with 8 bases between the two germline ends. Germline CDR1 is LNHDA and CDR2 is SQIVND (reference sequence). The CDR3 contains 14 residues.